The 3 T cell receptor beta chains reported below all come from one sample, sequenced in a study of T cells in Graves' hyperthyroidism and ophthalmopathy. Amplification of TCR beta CDR3 regions used RNA as the template. TCR CDR3 underwent first-round RT-PCR with the HTBI primer set. TCRdb processed the multiplex PCR reads anew with MiXCR; each CDR3 protein has one entry. The sample yields nearly 110,000 distinct CDR3 sequences, around a sixth seen once. The sample was blood. These receptors were collected from a woman in her forties or fifties with Graves' hyperthyroidism.

The table lists this clonotype with many counts. The rearrangement uses TRBV11-2 and TRBJ2-1; D unresolved. The V and J ends lost 1 base and 3 bases respectively, with 16 bases between them. Germline assignment: CDR1 SGHAT and CDR2 FQNNGV. This CDR3 spans 17 amino acids. CDR3 protein: CASSLALRQASYNEQFF. CDR3 bases: TGTGCCAGCAGCTTAGCATTGAGGCAGGCTAGCTACAATGAGCAGTTCTTC.

This clonotype was found a few times. A much larger clone sits a single nucleotide away, making a read error possible. The chain links TRBV5-6 to TRBJ2-1; TRBD2 matches 11 bases. V shed 7 bases, J shed 5 bases, and the junction held 11 bases outside the gene matches. Germline assignment: CDR1 SGHDT and CDR2 YYEEEE. The CDR3 runs to 16 residues. The CDR3: CASGTVAGGGHNEQFF. CDR3 bases: TGTGCCAGCGGTACCGTAGCGGGAGGGGGACACAATGAGCAGTTCTTC.

There are many counts of this clonotype. The chain carries TRBV20-1 and TRBJ2-7; 12 nucleotides match TRBD2. V lost 3 bases, J lost 6 bases, and 6 bases stayed unmatched. CDR3 length: 14 amino acids. Looked up from germline, CDR1 is DFQATT and CDR2 is SNEGSKA (reference sequence). The CDR3 nucleotides are TGCAGTGCTAGTCGACTAGCGGGAGCGGGCGAGCAGTACTTC. Amino acids: CSASRLAGAGEQYF.